This record concerns one T cell receptor (beta chain) sequence. The data stem from a study of blood T cell repertoires in COVID-19. Study-wide background: COVID-19 samples collected from the United States, Italy and Spain covered acute and convalescent phases. Sample material is recorded as cDNA or gDNA derived from T cells, B-cell-depleted T cells, or PBMCs.

Methods used by the authors: The assay estimated nucleated cells by amplifying reference gene primers. Profiled with immunoSEQ multiplex PCR; TCRdb holds only in-frame clones, not every one. Clone size and the V and J calls come from that table; the DNA yielded D and trimming. The sample consists of about 170,000 clones, around 82% of them appearing once. The receptor was isolated from a man between 60 and 70 years old who had recovered from COVID-19. Sequences were obtained from peripheral blood.

Written as DNA, the CDR3 is TGTGCCACCAGCAGAGGGGACAGGGACTTGGAAAAACTGTTTTTT. This sequence encodes CATSRGDRDLEKLFF. V gene TRBV15 combines with J gene TRBJ1-4; 9 nucleotides match TRBD1. The CDR3 has 15 residues. V was clipped by 1 base and J by 8 bases; unmatched bases: 5. The V gene's germline CDR1 is LNHNV and CDR2 YYDKDF (reference sequence). Combining the CDR3 with reference TRBV15 and TRBJ1-4 gives the whole variable domain DAMVIQNPRYQVTQFGKPVTLSCSQTLNHNVMYWYQQKSSQAPKLLFHYYDKDFNNEADTPDNFQSRRPNTSFCFLDIRSPGLGDTAMYLCATSRGDRDLEKLFFGSGTQLSVL.